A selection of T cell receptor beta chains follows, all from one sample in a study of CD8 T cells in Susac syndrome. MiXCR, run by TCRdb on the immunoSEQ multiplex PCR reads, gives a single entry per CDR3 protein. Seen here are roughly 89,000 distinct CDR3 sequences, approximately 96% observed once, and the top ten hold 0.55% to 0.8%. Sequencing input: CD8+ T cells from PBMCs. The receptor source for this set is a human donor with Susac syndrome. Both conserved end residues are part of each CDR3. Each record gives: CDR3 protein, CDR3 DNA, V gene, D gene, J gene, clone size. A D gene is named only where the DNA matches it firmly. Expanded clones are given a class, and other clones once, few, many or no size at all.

CDR3 protein: CASSTVSGTDTQYF; CDR3 DNA: TGCGCCAGCAGCACGGTCTCGGGCACAGATACGCAGTATTTT; V gene: TRBV5-1; D gene: -; J gene: TRBJ2-3; clone size: -
CDR3 protein: CASSAAGERTEAFF; CDR3 DNA: TGCGCCAGCAGCGCGGCAGGGGAGAGGACTGAAGCTTTCTTT; V gene: TRBV5-1; D gene: -; J gene: TRBJ1-1; clone size: -
CDR3 protein: CASSQRQGLNQPQHF; CDR3 DNA: TGCGCCAGCAGCCAAAGACAGGGGCTCAATCAGCCCCAGCATTTT; V gene: TRBV4-3; D gene: TRBD1; J gene: TRBJ1-5; clone size: -
CDR3 protein: CASSPEGASNQPQHF; CDR3 DNA: TGTGCCAGCAGTCCAGAAGGGGCGAGCAATCAGCCCCAGCATTTT; V gene: TRBV12-3/TRBV12-4; D gene: -; J gene: TRBJ1-5; clone size: once
CDR3 protein: CASNLRQGEGQPQHF; CDR3 DNA: TGTGCCAGCAACCTCCGACAGGGGGAGGGTCAGCCCCAGCATTTT; V gene: TRBV6-5; D gene: TRBD1; J gene: TRBJ1-5; clone size: -
CDR3 protein: CASSQDRFAGNTIYF; CDR3 DNA: TGCGCCAGCAGCCAAGATAGATTCGCGGGAAACACCATATATTTT; V gene: TRBV4-3; D gene: -; J gene: TRBJ1-3; clone size: -
CDR3 protein: CASSPEGSAGELFF; CDR3 DNA: TGCGCCAGCAGCCCCGAAGGCAGCGCCGGGGAGCTGTTTTTT; V gene: TRBV4-1; D gene: -; J gene: TRBJ2-2; clone size: few
CDR3 protein: CASTMTSSRETQYF; CDR3 DNA: TGTGCCAGCACCATGACTAGCTCCAGGGAGACCCAGTACTTC; V gene: TRBV6-2/TRBV6-3; D gene: TRBD2; J gene: TRBJ2-5; clone size: -
CDR3 protein: CASSRTAGTHEQYF; CDR3 DNA: TGTGCCAGCAGCCGGACGGCGGGTACCCACGAGCAGTACTTC; V gene: TRBV28; D gene: -; J gene: TRBJ2-7; clone size: -
CDR3 protein: CAWSVAAGKGYEQYF; CDR3 DNA: TGTGCCTGGAGTGTAGCGGCAGGGAAGGGGTACGAGCAGTACTTC; V gene: TRBV30; D gene: -; J gene: TRBJ2-7; clone size: -
CDR3 protein: CASSIGRTATNYGYTF; CDR3 DNA: TGCGCCAGCAGCATTGGAAGGACAGCCACTAACTATGGCTACACCTTC; V gene: TRBV4-3; D gene: -; J gene: TRBJ1-2; clone size: -
CDR3 protein: CASSLPAAGIYEQYF; CDR3 DNA: TGTGCCAGCAGCCTACCCGCAGCGGGAATCTACGAGCAGTACTTC; V gene: TRBV14; D gene: TRBD2; J gene: TRBJ2-7; clone size: -
CDR3 protein: CASNLGQGIQYF; CDR3 DNA: TGTGCCAGCAACCTCGGACAGGGCATTCAGTACTTC; V gene: TRBV25-1; D gene: TRBD1; J gene: TRBJ2-4; clone size: -
CDR3 protein: CASSLPGQGRTEAFF; CDR3 DNA: TGTGCCAGCAGTCTCCCGGGACAGGGTAGGACTGAAGCTTTCTTT; V gene: TRBV12-3/TRBV12-4; D gene: TRBD1; J gene: TRBJ1-1; clone size: -
CDR3 protein: CASSEGNLSNQPQHF; CDR3 DNA: TGCGCCAGCAGTGAGGGCAACCTAAGCAATCAGCCCCAGCATTTT; V gene: TRBV10-2; D gene: -; J gene: TRBJ1-5; clone size: -
CDR3 protein: CASSLLMVEQYF; CDR3 DNA: TGTGCCAGCAGCTTACTTATGGTCGAGCAGTACTTC; V gene: TRBV11-2; D gene: -; J gene: TRBJ2-7; clone size: -
CDR3 protein: CASSYRGSSYEQYF; CDR3 DNA: TGTGCCAGCAGCTACAGGGGGAGCTCCTACGAGCAGTACTTC; V gene: TRBV7-6; D gene: TRBD1; J gene: TRBJ2-7; clone size: -
CDR3 protein: CSARDPDNF; CDR3 DNA: TGCAGTGCTAGAGATCCGGACAACTTT; V gene: TRBV20-1; D gene: -; J gene: TRBJ1-1; clone size: -
CDR3 protein: CASSLVSSENIQYF; CDR3 DNA: TGTGCCAGCAGCTTAGTAAGCAGTGAAAACATTCAGTACTTC; V gene: TRBV11-2; D gene: -; J gene: TRBJ2-4; clone size: -
CDR3 protein: CASSSHQKQPQHF; CDR3 DNA: TGTGCCAGCAGTTCCCACCAGAAGCAGCCCCAGCATTTT; V gene: TRBV12-3/TRBV12-4; D gene: -; J gene: TRBJ1-5; clone size: -
CDR3 protein: CASSLEGGRTGELFF; CDR3 DNA: TGTGCCAGCAGTTTGGAAGGGGGTCGGACCGGGGAGCTGTTTTTT; V gene: TRBV12-3/TRBV12-4; D gene: -; J gene: TRBJ2-2; clone size: -
CDR3 protein: CASRGTDFRFNSPLHF; CDR3 DNA: TGTGCCAGCAGGGGGACCGACTTTCGCTTTAATTCACCCCTCCACTTT; V gene: TRBV27; D gene: -; J gene: TRBJ1-6; clone size: once
CDR3 protein: CATSGQGVTGELFF; CDR3 DNA: TGCGCCACCTCGGGACAGGGGGTTACCGGGGAGCTGTTTTTT; V gene: TRBV5-1; D gene: TRBD1; J gene: TRBJ2-2; clone size: -
CDR3 protein: CASSGLWDRGGGYTF; CDR3 DNA: TGTGCCAGCAGCGGACTTTGGGACAGGGGAGGCGGCTACACCTTC; V gene: TRBV9; D gene: TRBD1; J gene: TRBJ1-2; clone size: -
CDR3 protein: CAWTGQGAFQETQYF; CDR3 DNA: TGTGCCTGGACGGGACAGGGGGCCTTCCAAGAGACCCAGTACTTC; V gene: TRBV30; D gene: TRBD1; J gene: TRBJ2-5; clone size: -
CDR3 protein: CAWSNRDPYEQYF; CDR3 DNA: TGTGCCTGGAGCAACAGGGATCCCTACGAGCAGTACTTC; V gene: TRBV30; D gene: -; J gene: TRBJ2-7; clone size: -
CDR3 protein: CAWSVVETQYF; CDR3 DNA: TGTGCCTGGAGTGTAGTGGAGACCCAGTACTTC; V gene: TRBV30; D gene: -; J gene: TRBJ2-5; clone size: -
CDR3 protein: CASSRPGQTNTEAFF; CDR3 DNA: TGTGCCAGCAGTCGCCCCGGACAGACGAACACTGAAGCTTTCTTT; V gene: TRBV6-2/TRBV6-3; D gene: -; J gene: TRBJ1-1; clone size: -
CDR3 protein: CASSLGTAYTGELFF; CDR3 DNA: TGCGCCAGCAGCTTGGGGACAGCTTACACCGGGGAGCTGTTTTTT; V gene: TRBV5-1; D gene: -; J gene: TRBJ2-2; clone size: -
CDR3 protein: CASSLAEGARETQYF; CDR3 DNA: TGTGCCAGCAGCTTAGCGGAGGGGGCAAGAGAGACCCAGTACTTC; V gene: TRBV7-9; D gene: -; J gene: TRBJ2-5; clone size: -
CDR3 protein: CASTPLVSGANVLTF; CDR3 DNA: TGTGCCAGCACCCCACTTGTTTCTGGGGCCAACGTCCTGACTTTC; V gene: TRBV5-4; D gene: -; J gene: TRBJ2-6; clone size: -
CDR3 protein: CASTDRGDNEKLFF; CDR3 DNA: TGTGCCAGCACCGACAGGGGCGATAATGAAAAACTGTTTTTT; V gene: TRBV6-5; D gene: TRBD1; J gene: TRBJ1-4; clone size: -
CDR3 protein: CASTQDSYNEQFF; CDR3 DNA: TGTGCCAGCACCCAGGACAGCTACAATGAGCAGTTCTTC; V gene: TRBV28; D gene: -; J gene: TRBJ2-1; clone size: -
CDR3 protein: CSARWGAGETQYF; CDR3 DNA: TGCAGTGCTAGATGGGGGGCCGGGGAGACCCAGTACTTC; V gene: TRBV20-1; D gene: -; J gene: TRBJ2-5; clone size: -
CDR3 protein: CASSNPGQGNTGELFF; CDR3 DNA: TGTGCCAGCAGTAACCCGGGACAGGGGAACACCGGGGAGCTGTTTTTT; V gene: TRBV6-5; D gene: TRBD1; J gene: TRBJ2-2; clone size: -
CDR3 protein: CSVEDPGSNEKLFF; CDR3 DNA: TGCAGCGTTGAAGATCCAGGAAGCAATGAAAAACTGTTTTTT; V gene: TRBV29-1; D gene: -; J gene: TRBJ1-4; clone size: -
CDR3 protein: CASSYSNTERQPQHF; CDR3 DNA: TGTGCCAGCAGTTACTCGAATACGGAGCGGCAGCCCCAGCATTTT; V gene: TRBV6-2/TRBV6-3; D gene: -; J gene: TRBJ1-5; clone size: -
CDR3 protein: CASSPGLVGGQSNQPQHF; CDR3 DNA: TGCGCCAGCAGCCCCGGTCTCGTAGGGGGCCAGAGCAATCAGCCCCAGCATTTT; V gene: TRBV5-1; D gene: TRBD1; J gene: TRBJ1-5; clone size: -
CDR3 protein: CASSLDPKAPYNEQFF; CDR3 DNA: TGTGCCAGCAGCTTAGACCCTAAGGCACCCTACAATGAGCAGTTCTTC; V gene: TRBV7-3; D gene: -; J gene: TRBJ2-1; clone size: -
CDR3 protein: CASSPGNDGYGYTF; CDR3 DNA: TGTGCCAGCAGCCCCGGCAACGATGGGTATGGCTACACCTTC; V gene: TRBV4-2; D gene: -; J gene: TRBJ1-2; clone size: -
CDR3 protein: CASSEGQGFQPQHF; CDR3 DNA: TGTGCCAGCAGTGAAGGGCAGGGGTTTCAGCCCCAGCATTTT; V gene: TRBV25-1; D gene: -; J gene: TRBJ1-5; clone size: -
CDR3 protein: CSARPFDRVPQHF; CDR3 DNA: TGCAGTGCTAGGCCTTTCGACAGGGTGCCCCAGCATTTT; V gene: TRBV20-1; D gene: TRBD1; J gene: TRBJ1-5; clone size: -
CDR3 protein: CASSQGLAGGQGARDEQFF; CDR3 DNA: TGCGCCAGCAGCCAAGGCCTGGCGGGGGGCCAGGGGGCGCGCGATGAGCAGTTCTTC; V gene: TRBV4-3; D gene: -; J gene: TRBJ2-1; clone size: -
CDR3 protein: CASSLPLANGAQDGYTF; CDR3 DNA: TGTGCCAGCAGCTTACCCCTAGCCAACGGAGCGCAGGATGGCTACACCTTC; V gene: TRBV7-9; D gene: -; J gene: TRBJ1-2; clone size: -
CDR3 protein: CASSQIDLGGKLFF; CDR3 DNA: TGCGCCAGCAGCCAAATCGACCTCGGGGGAAAACTGTTTTTT; V gene: TRBV4-3; D gene: -; J gene: TRBJ1-4; clone size: -
CDR3 protein: CASILQGRATKAFF; CDR3 DNA: TGTGCCAGCATCCTACAGGGCAGGGCAACTAAAGCTTTCTTT; V gene: TRBV13; D gene: -; J gene: TRBJ1-1; clone size: -
CDR3 protein: CSATPGDGNTEAFF; CDR3 DNA: TGCAGTGCTACCCCAGGGGATGGGAACACTGAAGCTTTCTTT; V gene: TRBV20-1; D gene: -; J gene: TRBJ1-1; clone size: -
CDR3 protein: CSALMGRGASAGYTF; CDR3 DNA: TGCAGTGCCCTTATGGGCAGGGGCGCCTCGGCTGGCTACACCTTC; V gene: TRBV20-1; D gene: -; J gene: TRBJ1-2; clone size: once
CDR3 protein: CASSSHGYTF; CDR3 DNA: TGTGCCAGCAGCTCCCACGGCTACACCTTC; V gene: TRBV11-1; D gene: -; J gene: TRBJ1-2; clone size: -
CDR3 protein: CASSSRDGQETQYF; CDR3 DNA: TGTGCCAGCAGCTCCCGGGACGGACAAGAGACCCAGTACTTC; V gene: TRBV11-3; D gene: -; J gene: TRBJ2-5; clone size: -
CDR3 protein: CSARGRTGGNTEAFF; CDR3 DNA: TGCAGTGCTAGAGGACGGACAGGGGGCAACACTGAAGCTTTCTTT; V gene: TRBV20-1; D gene: TRBD1; J gene: TRBJ1-1; clone size: -
CDR3 protein: CSVLTSSYQPQHF; CDR3 DNA: TGCAGCGTTTTAACCAGTTCATATCAGCCCCAGCATTTT; V gene: TRBV29-1; D gene: -; J gene: TRBJ1-5; clone size: -
CDR3 protein: CASSPTPDTQYF; CDR3 DNA: TGTGCCAGCAGCCCGACCCCAGATACGCAGTATTTT; V gene: TRBV27; D gene: -; J gene: TRBJ2-3; clone size: -
CDR3 protein: CASSLPVPNYGYTF; CDR3 DNA: TGTGCCAGCAGCTTACCAGTCCCGAACTATGGCTACACCTTC; V gene: TRBV7-9; D gene: -; J gene: TRBJ1-2; clone size: -
CDR3 protein: CASSDYRGSNEKLFF; CDR3 DNA: TGTGCCAGCAGTGACTACAGGGGTTCCAATGAAAAACTGTTTTTT; V gene: TRBV2; D gene: TRBD1; J gene: TRBJ1-4; clone size: -
CDR3 protein: CASRPGIIGDTEAFF; CDR3 DNA: TGTGCCAGCCGCCCGGGAATAATCGGGGACACTGAAGCTTTCTTT; V gene: TRBV2; D gene: -; J gene: TRBJ1-1; clone size: -
CDR3 protein: CSVEESGQPNTEAFF; CDR3 DNA: TGCAGCGTTGAGGAGTCCGGACAGCCGAACACTGAAGCTTTCTTT; V gene: TRBV29-1; D gene: -; J gene: TRBJ1-1; clone size: -
CDR3 protein: CASSSDWVVGENQPQHF; CDR3 DNA: TGTGCCAGCAGCTCGGACTGGGTGGTTGGGGAAAATCAGCCCCAGCATTTT; V gene: TRBV7-9; D gene: -; J gene: TRBJ1-5; clone size: -
CDR3 protein: CASSPTGASTDTQYF; CDR3 DNA: TGCGCCAGCAGCCCAACAGGAGCGAGCACAGATACGCAGTATTTT; V gene: TRBV5-1; D gene: -; J gene: TRBJ2-3; clone size: -
CDR3 protein: CAWRDRGYEQYF; CDR3 DNA: TGTGCCTGGAGGGACAGGGGCTACGAGCAGTACTTC; V gene: TRBV30; D gene: TRBD1; J gene: TRBJ2-7; clone size: -